The source of this T cell receptor (beta chain) is a study of PD-1 blockade in classical Hodgkin lymphoma. Study-level results: CD4+ TCR diversity climbed significantly by C4D1, unlike CD8+ TCR diversity.

Relapse was seen in all patients after autologous stem cell transplantation, and brentuximab vedotin exposure was variable. The V gene lost 1 base and the J gene lost 7 bases, with 10 bases spanning the gap. Germline V gives CDR1 MNHEY, CDR2 SMNVEV (reference sequence). The CDR3 totals 13 residues. With respect to this clone: Its cognate antigen is unknown.

This table comes from immunoSEQ multiplex PCR, and its TCRdb copy is limited to in-frame clones, with some not included. The table records under 7,000 clones, 77% of them present only once. The sequence was obtained from a human donor with classical Hodgkin lymphoma. The sequencing here drew on peripheral blood mononuclear cells (PBMCs), taken at baseline. J is TRBJ1-1 and V is TRBV27; tentatively, D is TRBD1 (5 bases). CDR3 DNA: TGTGCCAGCAGTTTATATGTAGGGGATGAAGCTTTCTTT. This codes for CASSLYVGDEAFF.